Presented here are 25 T cell receptor beta chains from one specimen sequenced in a study of CD8 T cells in ankylosing spondylitis. TCRdb processed the 5' RACE reads anew with MiXCR; each CDR3 protein has one entry. Counted here are roughly 180,000 distinct CDR3 sequences, roughly 13% occurring once; the ten biggest clones make up 16%. The specimen sequenced was blood, either unsorted or a sorted T cell fraction (not recorded which). Receptor source: a male donor with ankylosing spondylitis or in good health (not recorded which).

In the case of this clonotype: This may be a read error, as it is one base from a much larger clone. The chain uses TRBV4-1 and TRBJ2-3; D remains unclear. The ends were cut back, 0 bases at V and 3 bases at J, with 16 bases in the middle. The CDR3 covers 17 residues. Germline V lookup: CDR1 MGHRA, CDR2 YSYEKL. The CDR3 protein is CASSQDLEVAGTDTQYF. In DNA, the CDR3 is TGCGCCAGCAGCCAAGATCTCGAGGTAGCTGGGACAGATACGCAGTATTTT.

This clonotype occurred many times. The V call is TRBV5-1, the J call TRBJ2-3, with D perhaps TRBD2 (5 bases). Germline V lookup: CDR1 SGHRS, CDR2 YFSETQ. With 2 bases removed from V and 2 bases from J, the gap between germline ends came to 18 bases. There are 17 residues in the CDR3. This chain's CDR3 is CASSFPSSNENTDTQYF. CDR3 sequence (DNA): TGCGCCAGCAGCTTCCCTAGCAGCAACGAAAACACAGATACGCAGTATTTT.

The CDR3 reads CSVTDQGSSYNEQFF. The CDR3 DNA is TGCAGCGTTACAGATCAGGGGAGCTCCTACAATGAGCAGTTCTTC. The gene calls are TRBV29-1 and TRBJ2-1; TRBD1 is a possible D gene (6 bases). The CDR3 is made up of 15 amino acids. V lost 5 bases to trimming and J lost 0 bases, with 14 bases between them. CDR1 is SQVTM, CDR2 ANQGSEA, per germline.

The J gene is TRBJ1-2, the V gene TRBV27; D is ambiguous. V shed 10 bases and J shed 5 bases, with 11 bases lying between them. Germline V gives CDR1 MNHEY, CDR2 SMNVEV (reference sequence). The CDR3 extends over 11 amino acids. CDR3 amino acids: CAIWTGYGYTF. DNA for the CDR3: TGTGCCATCTGGACCGGATATGGCTACACCTTC.

This clonotype came up a few times. The rearrangement uses TRBV11-2 and TRBJ2-5, with a possible D match to TRBD2 (5 bases). The V end lost 1 base, the J end lost 5 bases, and 14 bases lay between the germline ends. Germline CDR1 reads SGHAT; CDR2 reads FQNNGV. This CDR3 has 15 residues. The CDR3 sequence is CASSLGLGSRETQYF. In DNA form, the CDR3 reads TGTGCCAGCAGCTTAGGACTGGGGAGTAGGGAGACCCAGTACTTC.

This clonotype appeared a few times. The V gene is TRBV7-6, the J gene TRBJ2-2; TRBD2 matches at 14 bases. Germline V lookup: CDR1 SGHVS, CDR2 FNYEAQ. The CDR3 runs to 17 residues. V was clipped by 4 bases and J by 4 bases; unmatched bases: 5. CDR3 nucleotide sequence: TGTGCCAGCAGCTCGGGACTAGCGGGAGAGGTCACCGGGGAGCTGTTTTTT. Its protein product is CASSSGLAGEVTGELFF.

This clonotype was detected a few times. The chain is built from TRBV7-2 and TRBJ2-7, with TRBD2 matching 9 bases. Trimming cost V 5 bases and J 2 bases; bases outside gene matches: 7. This CDR3 is 15 amino acids long. The V gene's germline CDR1 is SGHTA and CDR2 FQGNSA. Written as DNA, the CDR3 is TGTGCCAGCAGCCTTGGGATAGCGGGGGCCTACGAGCAGTACTTC. It is translated as CASSLGIAGAYEQYF.

The table lists this clonotype with a few counts. The chain carries TRBV4-1 and TRBJ2-5, with TRBD1 identical over 10 bases. Germline CDR1 is MGHRA and CDR2 is YSYEKL. Trimming cost V 1 base and J 5 bases; bases outside gene matches: 7. This CDR3 contains 16 residues. CDR3 sequence (DNA): TGCGCCAGCAGCCAAGTAAAGGGACAGGGGCGGGAGACCCAGTACTTC. Protein product: CASSQVKGQGRETQYF.

This chain links TRBV2 with TRBJ2-3; D remains unclear. Looked up from germline, CDR1 is SNHLY and CDR2 is FYNNEI. V was pared by 7 bases and J by 3 bases, with 5 bases between. CDR3 length: 11 amino acids. The CDR3: CASIATDTQYF. As DNA, the CDR3 is TGTGCCAGCATCGCAACAGATACGCAGTATTTT.

This clonotype was counted only a few times. The CDR3: CASSFEGAQYF. CDR3 bases: TGTGCCAGCAGTTTCGAAGGGGCCCAGTACTTC. This rearrangement joins TRBV27 to TRBJ2-5, with D tentatively TRBD1 (5 bases). Germline values: CDR1 MNHEY, CDR2 SMNVEV (reference sequence). The CDR3 is made up of 11 amino acids. The germline V and J ends were trimmed by 3 bases and 9 bases, with 8 bases remaining between them.

The rearrangement uses TRBV30 and TRBJ2-7, with 10 bases lining up with TRBD1. The CDR3 is made up of 14 amino acids. J lost 4 bases, V lost 5 bases, and 8 bases had no gene match. The germline V gene encodes CDR1 GTSNPN and CDR2 SVGIG (reference sequence). CDR3 in DNA: TGTGCCTGGTGTTCAGGACAGGGGGTTTACGAGCAGTACTTC. This codes for CAWCSGQGVYEQYF.

This clonotype was observed at least ten times. This rearrangement joins TRBV5-1 to TRBJ2-7; D is unclear. The V and J ends lost 1 base and 0 bases respectively, with 8 bases between them. This CDR3 has 14 amino acids. Germline values: CDR1 SGHRS, CDR2 YFSETQ. CDR3 in DNA: TGCGCCAGCAGCTTGAGCAGATACTCCTACGAGCAGTACTTC. It codes for CASSLSRYSYEQYF.

This clonotype was found a few times. The chain uses TRBV12-5 and TRBJ2-7; D may be TRBD1 or TRBD2 (5 bases each). The V end was cut by 7 bases, the J end by 0 bases, with 16 bases between. The CDR3 has 15 residues. CDR1 is LGHNT and CDR2 is FRNRAP in the germline V gene. The CDR3 here is CASEGMGTFSYEQYF. The CDR3 coding sequence is TGTGCTAGTGAAGGTATGGGGACGTTCTCCTACGAGCAGTACTTC.

V gene TRBV14 combines with J gene TRBJ1-2; D call uncertain. Trimming stripped 4 bases from V and 3 bases from J, with 6 bases between. This CDR3 region has 12 residues. CDR1 and CDR2 from the germline V gene are SGHDN and FVKESK. CDR3 bases: TGTGCCAGCAGCCCGGGGTACTATGGCTACACCTTC. Its translation is CASSPGYYGYTF.

This clonotype was counted at least ten times. The J gene is TRBJ1-6, the V gene TRBV7-2; the match to TRBD1 covers 9 bases. This CDR3 region has 17 residues. Germline V lookup: CDR1 SGHTA, CDR2 FQGNSA. V shed 5 bases and J 1 base; nucleotides not matched to a gene: 6. CDR3 region: CASSPGQGASYNSPLHF. The CDR3 DNA is TGTGCCAGCAGCCCGGGACAGGGTGCGTCCTATAATTCACCCCTCCACTTT. Full variable domain (outside the CDR3, taken from reference TRBV7-2 and TRBJ1-6): GAGVSQSPSNKVTEKGKDVELRCDPISGHTALYWYRQSLGQGLEFLIYFQGNSAPDKSGLPSDRFSAERTGGSVSTLTIQRTQQEDSAVYLCASSPGQGASYNSPLHFGNGTRLTVT.

This clonotype is a singleton in its sample. The chain combines TRBV20-1 with TRBJ2-5; no clear D. The CDR3 is 13 amino acids. V was pared by 4 bases and J by 3 bases, with 12 bases between. Per the germline V gene, CDR1 is DFQATT and CDR2 is SNEGSKA (reference sequence). The DNA of the CDR3 is TGCAGTGCTACCGACTGGCCGAAAGAGACCCAGTACTTC. Encoded protein: CSATDWPKETQYF.

This chain joins TRBV18 and TRBJ2-7, with a weak D call TRBD2 (5 bases). The CDR3 is made up of 16 amino acids. Trimming pared 3 bases from V and 2 bases from J, leaving 17 bases between. Germline V gives CDR1 KGHSH, CDR2 LQKENI. The CDR3 spells CASSPDMRATTYEQYF. In DNA, the CDR3 is TGTGCCAGCTCACCCGACATGCGGGCGACAACCTACGAGCAGTACTTC.

This clonotype showed up just a few times. The chain joins TRBV7-8 to TRBJ2-7; D might be TRBD1 (6 bases). V lost 5 bases, J lost 7 bases, and 21 bases lay in between. The CDR3 covers 15 residues. Germline CDR1 and CDR2: SGHVS and FQNEAQ. CDR3 bases: TGTGCCAGCAGCCGCGGACAGACGTTTACGGGGGAGCAGTACTTC. Translation: CASSRGQTFTGEQYF.

In its sample, this clonotype was seen many times. This CDR3 is CASSLSGDRPNTGELFF. Written as DNA, the CDR3 is TGTGCCAGCAGCTTAAGTGGGGACAGGCCGAACACCGGGGAGCTGTTTTTT. V usage is TRBV11-2 and J usage is TRBJ2-2, with TRBD1 matching over 8 bases. The CDR3 runs 17 residues. Trimming cost V 2 bases and J 0 bases; bases outside gene matches: 5. Per germline, CDR1 SGHAT and CDR2 FQNNGV.

This clonotype has just a few counts. The chain carries TRBV2 and TRBJ2-3; D gene ambiguous. The CDR3 covers 13 residues. Germline V lookup: CDR1 SNHLY, CDR2 FYNNEI. V lost 0 bases and J lost 6, with 7 bases in between. The DNA of the CDR3 is TGTGCCAGCAGTGAAGCGGGCAGGGATACGCAGTATTTT. Amino acids: CASSEAGRDTQYF.

This chain uses TRBV5-1 with TRBJ2-3, with D possibly matching TRBD1 (6 bases). Germline V gene data show CDR1 as SGHRS and CDR2 as YFSETQ. V shed 2 bases and J shed 0 bases, with 10 bases lying between them. The CDR3 is 15 residues long. CDR3 bases: TGCGCCAGCAGCTTCTGGGGGCCGAGCACAGATACGCAGTATTTT. Protein: CASSFWGPSTDTQYF.

This clonotype was picked up a small number of times. The gene calls are TRBV27 and TRBJ2-7; D might be TRBD1 (7 bases). The CDR3 is 14 residues long. The ends were cut back, 4 bases at V and 3 bases at J, with 13 bases in the middle. Germline CDR1 and CDR2: MNHEY and SMNVEV (reference sequence). In DNA form, the CDR3 reads TGTGCCAGCAGTTGGAGGGGACAGAACTACGAGCAGTACTTC. This encodes CASSWRGQNYEQYF.

This clonotype was observed a handful of times. V gene TRBV6-1 combines with J gene TRBJ1-5; D may be TRBD1 (6 bases). This CDR3 is 14 amino acids long. V was clipped by 10 bases and J by 5 bases, with 18 bases between them. Looked up from germline, CDR1 is MNHNS and CDR2 is SASEGT. CDR3 nucleotide sequence: TGTGCCACCAACCTGAGGGGGATGGATCAGCCCCAGCATTTT. As protein: CATNLRGMDQPQHF.

V and J are TRBV5-6 and TRBJ2-7; D gene unclear. Trimming removed 0 bases at V and 0 bases at J, with 10 bases between. This CDR3 comprises 15 residues. Germline loops: CDR1 SGHDT, CDR2 YYEEEE. This CDR3 is CASSLVAAPSYEQYF. CDR3 DNA sequence: TGTGCCAGCAGCTTGGTCGCAGCTCCCTCCTACGAGCAGTACTTC. Full variable domain (remainder filled in from reference TRBV5-6 and TRBJ2-7): DAGVTQSPTHLIKTRGQQVTLRCSPKSGHDTVSWYQQALGQGPQFIFQYYEEEERQRGNFPDRFSGHQFPNYSSELNVNALLLGDSALYLCASSLVAAPSYEQYFGPGTRLTVT.

This clonotype was counted between two and nine times. CDR3 sequence reads: CASSVGANEQFF. The CDR3 coding sequence is TGTGCCAGCAGCGTAGGCGCGAATGAGCAGTTCTTC. This chain joins TRBV9 and TRBJ2-1; D is unresolved. The CDR3 consists of 12 residues. Germline CDR1 is SGDLS and CDR2 is YYNGEE. V shed 0 bases and J shed 7 bases, with 5 bases lying between them.